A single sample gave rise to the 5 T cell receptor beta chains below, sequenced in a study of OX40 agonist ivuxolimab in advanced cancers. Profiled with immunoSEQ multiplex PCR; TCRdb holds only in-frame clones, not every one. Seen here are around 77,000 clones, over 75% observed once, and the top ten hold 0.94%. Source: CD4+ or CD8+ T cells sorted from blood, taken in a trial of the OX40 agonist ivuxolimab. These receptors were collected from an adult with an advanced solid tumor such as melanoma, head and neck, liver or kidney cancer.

CDR3 sequence (DNA): TGCGCCAGCAGCCAAGAAACGATCAAGCGACCTTCCAACGGGGAGCTGTTTTTT. Its protein is CASSQETIKRPSNGELFF. V and J are TRBV4-1 and TRBJ2-2, with D unclear. This CDR3 has 18 residues. V lost 0 bases and J lost 7, with 21 bases in between. CDR1 is MGHRA, CDR2 YSYEKL, per germline.

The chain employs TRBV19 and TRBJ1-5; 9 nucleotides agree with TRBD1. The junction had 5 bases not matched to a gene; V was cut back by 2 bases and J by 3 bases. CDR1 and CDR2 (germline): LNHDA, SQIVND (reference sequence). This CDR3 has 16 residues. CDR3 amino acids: CASSISGTGNNQPQHF. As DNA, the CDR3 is TGTGCCAGTAGTATATCCGGGACAGGGAACAATCAGCCCCAGCATTTT.

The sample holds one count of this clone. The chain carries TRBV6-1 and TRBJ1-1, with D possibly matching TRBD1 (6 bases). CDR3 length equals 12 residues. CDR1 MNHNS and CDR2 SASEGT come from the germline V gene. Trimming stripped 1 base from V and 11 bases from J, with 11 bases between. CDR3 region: CASSEGGTTAFF. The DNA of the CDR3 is TGTGCCAGCAGTGAAGGCGGGACAACGGCTTTCTTT.

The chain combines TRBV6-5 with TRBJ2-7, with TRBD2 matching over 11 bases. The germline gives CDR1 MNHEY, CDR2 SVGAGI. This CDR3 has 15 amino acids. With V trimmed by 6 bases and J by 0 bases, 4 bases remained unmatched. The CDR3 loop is CASSATSGVSYEQYF. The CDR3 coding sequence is TGTGCCAGCAGCGCGACTAGCGGGGTCTCCTACGAGCAGTACTTC.

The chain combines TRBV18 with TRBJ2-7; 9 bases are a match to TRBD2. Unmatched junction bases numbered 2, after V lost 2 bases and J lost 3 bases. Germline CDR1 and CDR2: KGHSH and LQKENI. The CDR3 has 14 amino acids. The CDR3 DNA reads TGTGCCAGCTCACCAGGTAGCGGGAGCTACGAGCAGTACTTC. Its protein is CASSPGSGSYEQYF. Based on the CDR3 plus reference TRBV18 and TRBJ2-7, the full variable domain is NAGVMQNPRHLVRRRGQEARLRCSPMKGHSHVYWYRQLPEEGLKFMVYLQKENIIDESGMPKERFSAEFPKEGPSILRIQQVVRGDSAAYFCASSPGSGSYEQYFGPGTRLTVT.